This T cell receptor beta chain was observed in a study of glioma-infiltrating T cells after dendritic cell vaccination. Background on the study: Patients had newly diagnosed or recurrent glioblastoma and received dendritic cell vaccines.

Assay: immunoSEQ multiplex PCR; the TCRdb copy retains only in-frame clones and omits some. Of about 96,000 clones in the sample, around 80% were seen once. Study observations and caveats: The cohort had few patients with full blood and tumor sets. Estimated pretreatment TIL content predicted outcome after dendritic cell vaccination.

Fresh-frozen tumor tissue and more than two years of survival data were available for all. The ends were cut back, 8 bases at V and 4 bases at J, with 18 bases in the middle. Germline V lookup: CDR1 SGHTA, CDR2 FQGNSA. There are 15 residues in the CDR3. On this clone itself: No antigen is known for it.

The origin of this receptor is a human donor with glioblastoma. The sample here was blood, taken before dendritic cell vaccination. This rearrangement joins TRBV7-2 to TRBJ1-3, with D possibly matching TRBD1 (6 bases). For the CDR3, the DNA is TGTGCCAGCTGGGGGCAGGGGTTTTCAGGAAACACCATATATTTT. Translated: CASWGQGFSGNTIYF.